The 8 T cell receptor beta chains below were found in one sample sequenced in a study of early T cells in non-severe SARS-CoV-2 infection. TCRdb reanalysed the 5' RACE reads using MiXCR and keeps one entry per CDR3 protein. Of around 52,000 distinct CDR3 sequences listed, about 5.9% are singletons. The specimen sequenced was whole blood. The receptors originated from an adult who was a healthcare worker with PCR-confirmed SARS-CoV-2 infection or an uninfected control (not recorded which).

The chain is built from TRBV7-2 and TRBJ2-7; 8 nucleotides align to TRBD1. Germline V lookup: CDR1 SGHTA, CDR2 FQGNSA. The CDR3 spans 15 residues. J lost 0 bases, V lost 5 bases, and 6 bases had no gene match. CDR3 sequence reads: CASSVQGQDSYEQYF. Here the CDR3 DNA reads TGTGCCAGCAGCGTCCAGGGACAGGACTCCTACGAGCAGTACTTC.

The sample holds many counts of this clonotype. This rearrangement joins TRBV11-3 to TRBJ1-3, with D unresolved. V was pared by 2 bases and J by 0 bases, with 8 bases between. The length of the CDR3 is 15 residues. Germline V gives CDR1 SGHNT, CDR2 YENEEA. CDR3 loop: CASSLLISSGNTIYF. In DNA, the CDR3 is TGTGCCAGCAGCTTATTGATTAGCTCTGGAAACACCATATATTTT.

This clonotype was detected ten times or more. V is TRBV2 and J is TRBJ2-3; 7 bases are shared with TRBD1. V shed 0 bases, J shed 3 bases, and the junction held 6 bases outside the gene matches. The CDR3 contains 16 residues. Germline V gene data show CDR1 as SNHLY and CDR2 as FYNNEI. The CDR3 spells CASSEAEQGMTDTQYF. The DNA for the CDR3 is TGTGCCAGCAGTGAAGCGGAACAGGGGATGACAGATACGCAGTATTTT.

The chain combines TRBV12-3 or TRBV12-4 with TRBJ1-2; the D is unclear. Trimming stripped 3 bases from V and 5 bases from J, with 16 bases between. The CDR3 has 15 amino acids. CDR3 protein: CASSFGHLGIYGYTF. CDR3 DNA: TGTGCCAGCAGTTTTGGGCACCTAGGGATATATGGCTACACCTTC.

The genes are TRBV7-9 and TRBJ1-6; D unclear. In germline, CDR1 is SEHNR, CDR2 FQNEAQ (reference sequence). The V gene lost 1 base and the J gene lost 7 bases, with 8 bases spanning the gap. This CDR3 is 14 amino acids long. The CDR3 protein is CASSLDSLNSPLHF. CDR3 sequence (DNA): TGTGCCAGCAGCTTAGACAGCTTAAATTCACCCCTCCACTTT.

This chain links TRBV7-9 with TRBJ1-2; D remains unclear. Germline V CDR1 and CDR2: SEHNR, FQNEAQ (reference sequence). V was pared by 3 bases and J by 7 bases, with 6 bases between. The CDR3 contains 11 residues. The CDR3: CASSFTTGYTF. DNA for the CDR3: TGTGCCAGCAGCTTCACGACTGGCTACACCTTC.

This chain's CDR3 is CASSDLGSYEQYF. For the CDR3, the DNA is TGTGCCAGCAGTGATCTGGGCTCCTACGAGCAGTACTTC. V gene TRBV25-1 combines with J gene TRBJ2-7; D unclear. The CDR3 extends over 13 amino acids. Looked up from germline, CDR1 is MGHDK and CDR2 is SYGVNS. Trimming pared 3 bases from V and 0 bases from J, leaving 6 bases between.

This clonotype was seen repeatedly, ten times or more. This chain links TRBV15 with TRBJ2-5; tentatively, D is TRBD1 (6 bases). This CDR3 region has 15 residues. Germline V gives CDR1 LNHNV, CDR2 YYDKDF (reference sequence). The V end was cut by 0 bases, the J end by 0 bases, with 8 bases between. CDR3 sequence (DNA): TGTGCCACCAGCAGAGACACAGGGCACCAAGAGACCCAGTACTTC. Translation gives CATSRDTGHQETQYF.